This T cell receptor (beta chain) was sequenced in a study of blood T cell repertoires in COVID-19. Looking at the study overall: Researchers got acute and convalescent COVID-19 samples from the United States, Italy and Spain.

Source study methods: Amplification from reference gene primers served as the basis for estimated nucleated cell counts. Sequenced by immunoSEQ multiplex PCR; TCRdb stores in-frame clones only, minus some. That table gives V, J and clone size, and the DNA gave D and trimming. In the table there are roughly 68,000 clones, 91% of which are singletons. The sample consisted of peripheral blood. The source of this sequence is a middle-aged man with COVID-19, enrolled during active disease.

This CDR3 is CASSLVRGSNGYTF. DNA of the CDR3: TGTGCCAGCAGCTTGGTACGGGGGTCGAATGGCTACACCTTC. This rearrangement joins TRBV5-8 to TRBJ1-2, with D perhaps TRBD1 (5 bases). The CDR3 has 14 amino acids. The V gene's germline CDR1 is SGHTS and CDR2 YDEGEE. The V end was cut by 0 bases, the J end by 6 bases, with 12 bases between.